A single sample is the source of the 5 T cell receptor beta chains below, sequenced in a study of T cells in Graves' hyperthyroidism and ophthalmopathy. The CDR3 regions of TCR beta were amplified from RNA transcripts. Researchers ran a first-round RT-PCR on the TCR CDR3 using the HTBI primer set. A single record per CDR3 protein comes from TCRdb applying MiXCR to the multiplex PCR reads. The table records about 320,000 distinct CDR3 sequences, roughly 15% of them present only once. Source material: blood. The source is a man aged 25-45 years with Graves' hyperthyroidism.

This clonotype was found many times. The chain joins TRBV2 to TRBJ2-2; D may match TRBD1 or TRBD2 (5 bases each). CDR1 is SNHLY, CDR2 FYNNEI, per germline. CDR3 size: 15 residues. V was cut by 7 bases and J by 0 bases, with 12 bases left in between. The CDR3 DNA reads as TGTGCCAGCAACCAGGGAGAGACGAACACCGGGGAGCTGTTTTTT. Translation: CASNQGETNTGELFF.

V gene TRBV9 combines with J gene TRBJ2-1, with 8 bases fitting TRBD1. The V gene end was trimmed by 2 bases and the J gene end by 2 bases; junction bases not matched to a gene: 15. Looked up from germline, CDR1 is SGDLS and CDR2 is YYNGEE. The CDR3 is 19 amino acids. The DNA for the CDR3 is TGTGCCAGCAGCGTGGTCGCAGGGGGCTACCCCGGGCCCTACAATGAGCAGTTCTTC. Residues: CASSVVAGGYPGPYNEQFF.

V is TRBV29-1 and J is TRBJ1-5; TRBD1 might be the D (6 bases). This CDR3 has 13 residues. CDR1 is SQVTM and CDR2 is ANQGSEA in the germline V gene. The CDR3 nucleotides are TGCAGTGTGGGTTGGGGGCTGGATCAGCCCCAGCATTTT. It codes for CSVGWGLDQPQHF.

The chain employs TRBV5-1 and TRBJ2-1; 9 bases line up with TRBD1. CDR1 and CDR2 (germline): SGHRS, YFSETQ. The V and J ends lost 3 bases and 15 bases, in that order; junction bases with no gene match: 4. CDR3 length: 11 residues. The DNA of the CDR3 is TGCGCCAGCAGCTATGGGACAGGGAGGTTCTTC. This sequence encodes CASSYGTGRFF.

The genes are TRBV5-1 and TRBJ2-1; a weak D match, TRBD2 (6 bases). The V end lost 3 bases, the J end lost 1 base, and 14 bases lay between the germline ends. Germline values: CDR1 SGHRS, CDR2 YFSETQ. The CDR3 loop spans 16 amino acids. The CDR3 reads CASSSGRVSSYNEQFF. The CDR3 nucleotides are TGCGCCAGCAGCTCCGGGAGAGTTAGTTCCTACAATGAGCAGTTCTTC. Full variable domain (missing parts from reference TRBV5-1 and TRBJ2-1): KAGVTQTPRYLIKTRGQQVTLSCSPISGHRSVSWYQQTPGQGLQFLFEYFSETQRNKGNFPGRFSGRQFSNSRSEMNVSTLELGDSALYLCASSSGRVSSYNEQFFGPGTRLTVL.